A single sample is the source of the 25 T cell receptor beta chains below, sequenced in a study of cytomegalovirus exposure and HLA in healthy donors. The PCR contained 60 Vbeta and 13 Jbeta primers. Generated by immunoSEQ multiplex PCR, the TCRdb table keeps only in-frame clones and is missing some. The profile shows about 160,000 clones, 84% of them singletons. The sample taken for sequencing was PBMCs. All receptors come from a man between 18 and 29 years old in good health and CMV-seronegative.

This clone was observed a few times. The chain employs TRBV5-6 and TRBJ1-1; tentatively, D is TRBD1 (6 bases). The CDR3 is 13 amino acids. V shed 3 bases and J shed 6 bases, with 12 bases lying between them. Germline V lookup: CDR1 SGHDT, CDR2 YYEEEE. CDR3 amino acids: CASSSPSGAEAFF. The CDR3 DNA reads as TGTGCCAGCAGCTCCCCCTCAGGGGCTGAAGCTTTCTTT.

On this clone: One junction end disagrees with the germline gene, perhaps due to a read error. The J gene is TRBJ2-1, the V gene TRBV5-1; 7 nucleotides line up with TRBD2. CDR1 and CDR2 from the germline V gene are SGHRS and YFSETQ. The CDR3 loop spans 16 amino acids. The CDR3 reads CAGSLSAGASYNEQFF. CDR3 DNA sequence: TGCGCCGGCAGCCTTTCCGCGGGAGCGTCCTACAATGAGCAGTTCTTC.

This clone was seen a handful of times. The CDR3 region is CASSQGEGTEAFF. The CDR3 DNA follows: TGTGCCAGCAGCCAGGGGGAAGGGACTGAAGCTTTCTTT. The V call is TRBV2, the J call TRBJ1-1; 7 bases fit TRBD1. This CDR3 has 13 amino acids. The V gene end was trimmed by 6 bases and the J gene end by 5 bases; junction bases not matched to a gene: 6. Germline V lookup: CDR1 SNHLY, CDR2 FYNNEI.

This clone was picked up one time. CDR3 bases: TGTGCCAGCGCGGGACGATTGGGGAACACTGAAGCTTTCTTT. It encodes CASAGRLGNTEAFF. The J gene is TRBJ1-1, the V gene TRBV6-6; the D gene is possibly TRBD1 (5 bases). CDR1 and CDR2 from the germline V gene are MNHNY and SVGAGI (reference sequence). CDR3 length: 14 amino acids. V lost 8 bases, J lost 1 base, and 14 bases lay in between.

This clone occurred once. This chain uses TRBV7-6 with TRBJ1-1, with 7 bases aligning to TRBD1. This CDR3 contains 15 residues. CDR1 and CDR2 from the germline V gene are SGHVS and FNYEAQ. The V segment lost 6 bases and the J segment 1 base; nucleotides outside the gene matches: 8. The CDR3 coding sequence is TGTGCCAGCAGTTGGCAGCGACAGGGGAACACTGAAGCTTTCTTT. It yields the protein CASSWQRQGNTEAFF.

This clone was seen more than once but under ten times. The genes are TRBV6-4 and TRBJ2-3; tentative D call: TRBD2 (6 bases). V lost 2 bases and J 0 bases, leaving 9 bases between the germline ends. Germline CDR1 MRHNA, CDR2 SNTAGT. This CDR3 is built from 15 residues. The DNA for the CDR3 is TGTGCCAGCAGTGACAGGGCGGGGAGCACAGATACGCAGTATTTT. This sequence encodes CASSDRAGSTDTQYF.

This chain uses TRBV6-6 with TRBJ1-2, with TRBD1 as a possible D gene (6 bases). CDR1 and CDR2 from the germline V gene are MNHNY and SVGAGI (reference sequence). This CDR3 is built from 14 residues. Between the trimmed V and J ends, which lost 7 bases and 4 bases, there was a span of 16 bases. This CDR3 is CASTPHTGTYGYTF. The CDR3 DNA follows: TGTGCCAGCACCCCCCACACAGGGACCTATGGCTACACCTTC.

The chain recombines TRBV6-5 with TRBJ1-4; D gene ambiguous. Germline V gives CDR1 MNHEY, CDR2 SVGAGI. The CDR3 length is 12 residues. Trimming shortened V by 6 bases and J by 8 bases, and 10 bases separated the two germline ends. This CDR3 is CASSPEGEKLFF. The CDR3 DNA is TGTGCCAGCAGCCCAGAGGGAGAAAAACTGTTTTTT.

The chain recombines TRBV28 with TRBJ2-7; the match to TRBD1 covers 10 bases. The CDR3 sequence is 16 residues long. From germline, CDR1 is MDHEN and CDR2 SYDVKM. Trimming cost V 7 bases and J 0 bases; bases outside gene matches: 9. The CDR3 protein is CASKGSGTGASYEQYF. CDR3 in DNA: TGTGCCAGCAAGGGTTCCGGGACAGGGGCCTCCTACGAGCAGTACTTC.

The chain has TRBV6-4 and TRBJ2-6; TRBD1 agrees at 7 bases. The ends lost 4 bases at V and 2 bases at J; junction bases unmatched: 5. From germline, CDR1 is MRHNA and CDR2 SNTAGT. CDR3 length: 16 amino acids. Here the CDR3 DNA reads TGTGCCAGCAGTGGGGACAGCCAAGCTGGGGCCAACGTCCTGACTTTC. This codes for CASSGDSQAGANVLTF.

CDR3 coding DNA: TGTGCCAGCAGTTTCGTAGTGAACACTGAAGCTTTCTTT. Protein sequence: CASSFVVNTEAFF. J is TRBJ1-1 and V is TRBV28; D not certain. The germline V gene encodes CDR1 MDHEN and CDR2 SYDVKM. The CDR3 sequence is 13 residues long. V lost 3 bases, J lost 0 bases, and 5 bases lay in between.

The chain recombines TRBV5-5 with TRBJ2-6; D unclear. There are 19 residues in the CDR3. The germline CDR1 and CDR2 sequences are SGHKS and YYEKEE (reference sequence). V lost 0 bases, J lost 0 bases, and 16 bases lay in between. The CDR3 region has the DNA TGTGCCAGCAGCTTGGCCGGTGTGGTGAGCTACTCTGGGGCCAACGTCCTGACTTTC. Amino acid sequence: CASSLAGVVSYSGANVLTF.

The chain has TRBV7-2 and TRBJ2-5, with 9 nucleotides matching TRBD1. Germline assignment: CDR1 SGHTA and CDR2 FQGNSA. The CDR3 has 14 amino acids. Trimming at V came to 4 bases and at J to 5 bases, leaving 5 bases not matched to a gene. This chain's CDR3 is CASSSGQGRETQYF. As DNA, the CDR3 is TGTGCCAGCAGCTCGGGACAGGGAAGGGAGACCCAGTACTTC.

The chain is built from TRBV10-3 and TRBJ2-3; 8 bases line up with TRBD2. Germline-derived CDR1 and CDR2 are ENHRY and SYGVKD. The length of the CDR3 is 15 residues. With 3 bases clipped from V and 3 bases from J, the junction kept 5 bases outside the gene matches. For the CDR3, the DNA is TGTGCCATCAGTGAACAGCGGGAGACGACAGATACGCAGTATTTT. This sequence encodes CAISEQRETTDTQYF.

The gene calls are TRBV4-1 and TRBJ2-3; D is perhaps TRBD2 (7 bases). Trimming removed 0 bases from V and 5 bases from J, with 15 bases in between. CDR1 MGHRA and CDR2 YSYEKL come from the germline V gene. The CDR3 spans 16 residues. CDR3 amino acids: CASSQDVGGALDTQYF. The CDR3 region has the DNA TGCGCCAGCAGCCAAGATGTAGGGGGGGCCTTAGATACGCAGTATTTT.

The chain recombines TRBV5-6 with TRBJ1-3, with unresolved D. Trimming left V 0 bases short and J 0 bases short, with 16 bases between. From germline, CDR1 is SGHDT and CDR2 YYEEEE. There are 18 residues in the CDR3. The CDR3 coding sequence is TGTGCCAGCAGCTTGGGACTGGGGTCCCTAGCCTCTGGAAACACCATATATTTT. It codes for CASSLGLGSLASGNTIYF.

This clone was detected only a few times. The CDR3 nucleotides read TGCGCCAGCAGCCCCCGGACAGGCCCTGCAACTAATGAAAAACTGTTTTTT. Translated: CASSPRTGPATNEKLFF. The V gene is TRBV4-1, the J gene TRBJ1-4, with 7 bases that match TRBD1. This CDR3 has 17 amino acids. From germline, CDR1 is MGHRA and CDR2 YSYEKL. The V segment lost 4 bases and the J segment 0 bases; nucleotides outside the gene matches: 8.

This chain links TRBV10-1 with TRBJ1-5; D might be TRBD1 (5 bases). Deletions cut 6 bases from V and 3 bases from J, with 18 bases between. This CDR3 is 16 amino acids long. Germline values: CDR1 WNHNN, CDR2 SYGVQD (reference sequence). CDR3 protein: CASSPTGGGINQPQHF. The CDR3 bases are TGCGCCAGCAGCCCAACCGGGGGGGGGATCAATCAGCCCCAGCATTTT.

This clone was picked up a small number of times. This chain uses TRBV5-1 with TRBJ2-7, with TRBD1 matching 7 bases. The trim removed 0 bases at V and 3 bases at J, leaving 3 bases unmatched. Germline assignment: CDR1 SGHRS and CDR2 YFSETQ. CDR3 length: 14 residues. In nucleotides, the CDR3 is TGCGCCAGCAGCTTGGCCGGGACAGTCTACGAGCAGTACTTC. Protein sequence: CASSLAGTVYEQYF.

The rearrangement uses TRBV5-5 and TRBJ1-5; the D gene is possibly TRBD1 (5 bases). With 1 base removed from V and 3 bases from J, the gap between germline ends came to 11 bases. Germline assignment: CDR1 SGHKS and CDR2 YYEKEE (reference sequence). CDR3 length equals 15 residues. CDR3 loop: CASSLRGSSNQPQHF. The DNA of the CDR3 is TGTGCCAGCAGCTTGAGGGGCAGCTCCAATCAGCCCCAGCATTTT.

V gene TRBV7-6 combines with J gene TRBJ1-1; 9 bases map to TRBD1. This CDR3 comprises 15 residues. Germline CDR1 is SGHVS and CDR2 is FNYEAQ. The V gene end was trimmed by 5 bases and the J gene end by 1 base; junction bases not matched to a gene: 5. CDR3 sequence reads: CASSLQTGGNTEAFF. CDR3 sequence (DNA): TGTGCCAGCAGCCTCCAGACAGGGGGGAACACTGAAGCTTTCTTT. The whole variable domain, remainder taken from reference TRBV7-6 and TRBJ1-1, is GAGVSQSPRYKVTKRGQDVALRCDPISGHVSLYWYRQALGQGPEFLTYFNYEAQQDKSGLPNDRFSAERPEGSISTLTIQRTEQRDSAMYRCASSLQTGGNTEAFFGQGTRLTVV.

The V and J genes are TRBV29-1 and TRBJ1-2; tentative D call: TRBD1 (5 bases). The germline V gene encodes CDR1 SQVTM and CDR2 ANQGSEA. V lost 2 bases and J lost 5, with 18 bases in between. CDR3 length: 15 amino acids. The CDR3 is CSVEISPGVGYGYTF. In nucleotides, the CDR3 is TGCAGCGTTGAAATTTCCCCGGGGGTAGGGTATGGCTACACCTTC.

The chain has TRBV5-6 and TRBJ1-5; D is uncertain. Germline CDR1 SGHDT, CDR2 YYEEEE. The CDR3 is made up of 16 amino acids. With 0 bases removed from V and 7 bases from J, the gap between germline ends came to 17 bases. The CDR3 DNA reads TGTGCCAGCAGCTTGGCCGGGAGCCCGGCTTGGCAGCCCCAGCATTTT. This sequence encodes CASSLAGSPAWQPQHF.

V gene TRBV7-3 combines with J gene TRBJ2-3; D is possibly TRBD1 (5 bases). Germline V gives CDR1 SGHTA, CDR2 FQGTGA. The CDR3 length is 15 residues. V dropped 3 bases and J dropped 2 bases, with 12 bases sitting between them. The DNA of the CDR3 is TGTGCCAGCAGCTTTAGGGGCAGGCTCACAGATACGCAGTATTTT. Its protein product is CASSFRGRLTDTQYF.

The chain carries TRBV28 and TRBJ2-1, with TRBD2 matching over 11 bases. Trimming took 5 bases from V and 6 from J; bases not matched to a gene: 6. CDR1 is MDHEN and CDR2 is SYDVKM in the germline V gene. The CDR3 is 15 amino acids. The CDR3, as DNA: TGTGCCAGCAGTCTGGGGACTAGCGGTCTCAATGAGCAGTTCTTC. It codes for CASSLGTSGLNEQFF.